Listed below are T cell receptor beta chains from one sample, sequenced in a study of cytomegalovirus exposure and HLA in healthy donors. Sequencing used immunoSEQ multiplex PCR; TCRdb keeps in-frame clones, though not all of them. This table holds about 200,000 clones, about 80% found once. The sequenced sample was PBMCs. Source of these receptors: a woman between 35 and 50 years old in good health and CMV-seronegative. Each CDR3 is given with its conserved first and last residue. The D gene is left open where the match is weak. A clone size is listed for some rows: how often the clone was seen (once, few, many), or a class if it is expanded.

>NA|TRBV18|TRBJ1-1|NA
CASSPLGRAQGRTEAFF
TGTGCCAGCTCACCACTAGGGCGAGCACAGGGTAGGACTGAAGCTTTCTTT
>NA|TRBV29-1|TRBJ1-4|NA
CSARGGPNEKLFF
TGCAGCGCCCGGGGAGGACCCAATGAAAAACTGTTTTTT
>NA|TRBV7-2|TRBJ1-1|NA
CASSLDGGPRTEAFF
TGTGCCAGCAGCTTAGACGGGGGGCCACGGACTGAAGCTTTCTTT
>NA|TRBV4-1|TRBJ1-4|TRBD1
CASSRGTGDQGSEKLFF
TGCGCCAGCAGCCGCGGGACAGGGGACCAAGGGAGTGAAAAACTGTTTTTT
>NA|TRBV5-4|TRBJ1-6|NA
CASSLEGFRGDSPLHF
TGTGCCAGCAGCTTGGAAGGGTTCCGGGGTGACTCACCCCTCCACTTT
>NA|TRBV19|TRBJ2-3|NA
CASRLGASTDTQYF
TGTGCCAGTAGATTGGGGGCGAGCACAGATACGCAGTATTTT
>NA|TRBV9|TRBJ2-1|TRBD1
CASSPRDSNYNEQFF
TGTGCCAGCAGCCCCCGGGACAGCAACTACAATGAGCAGTTCTTC
>NA|TRBV7-3|TRBJ2-3|TRBD2
CASSPPGLAGGLNTQYF
TGTGCCAGCAGCCCCCCCGGACTAGCGGGAGGGCTTAATACGCAGTATTTT
>NA|TRBV9|TRBJ2-5|NA
CASSVVASPQETQYF
TGTGCCAGCAGCGTAGTGGCTAGCCCTCAAGAGACCCAGTACTTC
>NA|TRBV19|TRBJ2-5|TRBD1
CASTIYQSLTDREGLDQETQYF
TGTGCCAGTACCATATATCAATCCCTTACGGACAGGGAAGGTCTCGACCAAGAGACCCAGTACTTC
>once|TRBV5-6|TRBJ2-3|NA
CASSLGAHTDTQYF
TGTGCCAGCAGCTTGGGGGCGCACACAGATACGCAGTATTTT
>NA|TRBV18|TRBJ2-7|TRBD2
CASSPELAGHEQYF
TGTGCCAGCTCACCGGAGCTAGCGGGGCACGAGCAGTACTTC
>few|TRBV6-6|TRBJ2-7|TRBD1
CASSSQGAGEQYF
TGTGCCAGCAGTTCCCAGGGGGCAGGCGAGCAGTACTTC
>NA|TRBV19|TRBJ2-7|TRBD1
CASSPGTGSVHEQYF
TGTGCCAGTAGTCCAGGGACAGGGTCCGTTCACGAGCAGTACTTC
>few|TRBV11-3|TRBJ2-1|TRBD2
CASSFPIGGRGDEQFF
TGTGCCAGCAGCTTCCCCATAGGCGGGAGAGGGGATGAGCAGTTCTTC
>NA|TRBV5-6|TRBJ2-2|NA
CASSPIQNTGELFF
TGTGCCAGCAGCCCCATTCAAAACACCGGGGAGCTGTTTTTT